This TCR beta chain is from a study of early T cells in non-severe SARS-CoV-2 infection. Ten or more counts support this clonotype. TCRdb re-derived calls from the 5' RACE reads in MiXCR, one entry per CDR3 protein. The table records approximately 39,000 distinct CDR3 sequences, 5.5% to 8% of them present only once. The CDR3 sequence is 15 residues long. Germline CDR1 SQVTM, CDR2 ANQGSEA. The V and J ends lost 3 bases and 1 base, in that order; junction bases with no gene match: 8. Sequenced material: whole blood, taken at baseline. The genes are TRBV29-1 and TRBJ2-7; 8 bases fit TRBD2. The source is an adult who was a healthcare worker with PCR-confirmed SARS-CoV-2 infection or an uninfected control (not recorded which). CDR3 sequence (DNA): TGCAGCGTTGATCGGCTAGCGGGCAATTCCTACGAGCAGTACTTC. It is translated as CSVDRLAGNSYEQYF.